This T cell receptor beta chain was identified in a study of regulatory T cells in long-lasting Graves disease. With iRepertoire HTBI primers and Arm-PCR of CDR3 regions, TCR beta libraries were built. TCRdb independently ran MiXCR on the multiplex PCR reads; one entry per CDR3 protein. This sample carries about 240,000 distinct CDR3 sequences, 20% to 25% of them seen once, and the ten largest clones take over 11%. The germline gives CDR1 SEHNR, CDR2 FQNEAQ (reference sequence). CDR3 length equals 16 residues. V gave up 5 bases and J gave up 0 bases, with 16 bases separating them. This clonotype was detected only a few times. Time point indicated: newly diagnosed GD, antithyroid drugs for less than 3 months. Scientists built the TCR library using RNA that was extracted from PBMCs.

This clonotype was sampled from a female donor with Graves disease. The sample consisted of peripheral blood mononuclear cells (PBMCs), taken at new diagnosis, from a patient treated with antithyroid drugs. The J gene is TRBJ1-1, the V gene TRBV7-9, with D perhaps matching TRBD1 (5 bases). The CDR3 reads CASSPGLGDLNTEAFF. The CDR3 DNA sequence: TGTGCCAGCAGCCCCGGGTTGGGGGACCTGAACACTGAAGCTTTCTTT.